This TCR beta chain was recorded in a study of identical twins. Study-level findings and limits: The authors noted that invariant MAIT and iNKT cells could partly confound zero-insertion analyses. Within beta out-of-frame sequences, the excess sharing observed between twins was weaker.

A universal primer binding site was introduced by template switching. The final cDNA contained unique molecular identifiers. TCRdb ran MiXCR on the 5' RACE reads and lists one entry per CDR3 protein. The sample lists around 160,000 distinct CDR3 sequences, around 3.6% occurring once. The CDR3 is 15 amino acids. CDR1 is SGHRS and CDR2 is YFSETQ in the germline V gene. The V and J ends lost 5 bases and 0 bases respectively, with 13 bases between them. This clonotype has ten or more counts. What it binds is not known. The source is a man in his late teens or twenties in good health. Sequencing input: memory T cells sorted from blood. V and J are TRBV5-1 and TRBJ2-3; D may be TRBD1 (5 bases). CDR3 nucleotide sequence: TGCGCCAGCAGAGAAGACAGACTTAGCACAGATACGCAGTATTTT. It encodes CASREDRLSTDTQYF.